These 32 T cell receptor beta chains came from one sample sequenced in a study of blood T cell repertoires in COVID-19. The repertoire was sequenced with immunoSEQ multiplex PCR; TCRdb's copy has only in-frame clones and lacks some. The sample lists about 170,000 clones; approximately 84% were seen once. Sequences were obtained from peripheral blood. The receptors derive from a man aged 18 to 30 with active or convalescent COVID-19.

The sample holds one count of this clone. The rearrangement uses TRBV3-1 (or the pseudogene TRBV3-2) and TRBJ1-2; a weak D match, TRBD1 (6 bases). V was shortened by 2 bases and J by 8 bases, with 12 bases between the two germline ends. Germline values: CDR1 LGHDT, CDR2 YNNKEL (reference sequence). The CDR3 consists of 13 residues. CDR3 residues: CASSQRDTRGYTF. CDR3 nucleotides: TGTGCCAGCAGCCAACGGGACACCAGGGGCTACACCTTC.

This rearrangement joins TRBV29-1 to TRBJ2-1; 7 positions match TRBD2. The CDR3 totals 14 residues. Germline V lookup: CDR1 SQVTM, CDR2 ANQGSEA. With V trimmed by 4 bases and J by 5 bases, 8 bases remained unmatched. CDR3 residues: CSVGSGTTDNEQFF. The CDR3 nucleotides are TGCAGCGTTGGCTCCGGGACTACTGACAATGAGCAGTTCTTC.

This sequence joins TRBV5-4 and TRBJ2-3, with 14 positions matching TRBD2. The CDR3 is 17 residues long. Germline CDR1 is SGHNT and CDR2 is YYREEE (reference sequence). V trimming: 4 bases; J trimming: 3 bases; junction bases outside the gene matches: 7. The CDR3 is CASSVRTSGRRTDTQYF. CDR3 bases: TGTGCCAGCAGCGTACGGACTAGCGGGAGGAGGACAGATACGCAGTATTTT.

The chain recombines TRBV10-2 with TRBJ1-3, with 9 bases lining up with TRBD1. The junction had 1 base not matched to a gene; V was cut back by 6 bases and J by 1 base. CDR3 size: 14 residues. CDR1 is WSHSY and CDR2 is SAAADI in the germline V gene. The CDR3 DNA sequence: TGCGCCAGCAGGGACAGGGGTTCTGGAAACACCATATATTTT. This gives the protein CASRDRGSGNTIYF.

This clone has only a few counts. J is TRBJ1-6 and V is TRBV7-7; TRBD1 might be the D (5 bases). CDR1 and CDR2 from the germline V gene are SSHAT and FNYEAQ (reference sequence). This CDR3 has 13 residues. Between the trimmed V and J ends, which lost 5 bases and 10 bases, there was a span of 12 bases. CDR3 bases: TGTGCCAGCAGCCAAACAGGTTCCTCACCCCTCCACTTT. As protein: CASSQTGSSPLHF.

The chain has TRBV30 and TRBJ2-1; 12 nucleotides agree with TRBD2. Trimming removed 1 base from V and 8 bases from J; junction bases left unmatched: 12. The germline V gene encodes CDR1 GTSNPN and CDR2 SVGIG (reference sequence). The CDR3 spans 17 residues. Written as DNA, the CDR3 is TGTGCCTGGAGTGATTTGGCTAGCGGGAGGGCCAGGGATGAGCAGTTCTTC. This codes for CAWSDLASGRARDEQFF.

CDR3 protein: CASSQDIGNVRAGELFF. The DNA of the CDR3 is TGTGCCAGCAGCCAAGATATAGGGAACGTGAGGGCCGGGGAGCTGTTTTTT. V and J are TRBV14 and TRBJ2-2; TRBD2 is a possible D gene (5 bases). CDR1 and CDR2 from the germline V gene are SGHDN and FVKESK. The CDR3 is made up of 17 amino acids. The V end lost 0 bases, the J end lost 6 bases, and 17 bases lay between the germline ends.

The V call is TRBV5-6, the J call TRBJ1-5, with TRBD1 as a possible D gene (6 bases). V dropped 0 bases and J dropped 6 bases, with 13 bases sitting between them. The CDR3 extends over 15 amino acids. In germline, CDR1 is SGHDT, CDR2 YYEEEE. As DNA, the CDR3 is TGTGCCAGCAGCTTGGGCCAGGGGTCCCCTCAGCCCCAGCATTTT. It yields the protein CASSLGQGSPQPQHF.

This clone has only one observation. For the CDR3, the DNA is TGTGCCAGCAGCTTAGGTAGCGGGGCGTACCAAGAGACCCAGTACTTC. Encoded protein: CASSLGSGAYQETQYF. The chain is built from TRBV7-7 and TRBJ2-5, with 8 bases lining up with TRBD2. This CDR3 comprises 16 residues. Germline loops: CDR1 SSHAT, CDR2 FNYEAQ (reference sequence). V lost 1 base, J lost 0 bases, and 4 bases stayed unmatched. Supplemented by reference TRBV7-7 and TRBJ2-5, the full variable domain reads GAGVSQSPRYKVTKRGQDVTLRCDPISSHATLYWYQQALGQGPEFLTYFNYEAQPDKSGLPSDRFSAERPEGSISTLTIQRTEQRDSAMYRCASSLGSGAYQETQYFGPGTRLLVL.

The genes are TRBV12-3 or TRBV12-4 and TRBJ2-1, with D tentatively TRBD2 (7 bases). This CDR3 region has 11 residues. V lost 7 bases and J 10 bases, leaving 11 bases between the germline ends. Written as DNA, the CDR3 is TGTGCCAGCAAGGGGGGGGGAGAGCAGTTCTTC. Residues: CASKGGGEQFF.

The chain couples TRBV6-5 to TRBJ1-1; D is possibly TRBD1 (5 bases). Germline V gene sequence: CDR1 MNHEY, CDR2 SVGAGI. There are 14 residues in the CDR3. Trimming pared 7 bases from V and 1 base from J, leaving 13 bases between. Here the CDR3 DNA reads TGTGCCAGCAAGGGGTACGGTCAGAACACTGAAGCTTTCTTT. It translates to CASKGYGQNTEAFF.

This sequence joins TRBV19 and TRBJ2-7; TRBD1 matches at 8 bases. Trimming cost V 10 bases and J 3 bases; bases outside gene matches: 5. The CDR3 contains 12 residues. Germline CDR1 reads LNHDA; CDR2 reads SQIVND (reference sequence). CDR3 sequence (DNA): TGTGCCACCGCCGACAGGGGCTACGAGCAGTACTTC. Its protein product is CATADRGYEQYF.

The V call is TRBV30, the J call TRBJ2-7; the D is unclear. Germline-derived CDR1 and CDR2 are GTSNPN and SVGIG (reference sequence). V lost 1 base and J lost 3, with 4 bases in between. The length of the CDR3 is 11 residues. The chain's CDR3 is CAWSAVYEQYF. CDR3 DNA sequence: TGTGCCTGGAGTGCAGTCTACGAGCAGTACTTC.

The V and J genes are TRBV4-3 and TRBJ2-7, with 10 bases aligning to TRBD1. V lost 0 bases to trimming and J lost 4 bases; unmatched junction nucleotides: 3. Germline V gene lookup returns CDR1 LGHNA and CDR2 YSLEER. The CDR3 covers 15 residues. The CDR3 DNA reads TGCGCCAGCAGCCAAGATGTGGGACAGGGGTACGAGCAGTACTTC. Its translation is CASSQDVGQGYEQYF.

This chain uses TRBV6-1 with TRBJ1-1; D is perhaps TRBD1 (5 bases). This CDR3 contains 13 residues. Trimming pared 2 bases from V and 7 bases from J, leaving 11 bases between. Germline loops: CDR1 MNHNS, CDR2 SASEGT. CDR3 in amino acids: CASSELTDLEAFF. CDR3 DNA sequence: TGTGCCAGCAGTGAATTGACAGACCTTGAAGCTTTCTTT.

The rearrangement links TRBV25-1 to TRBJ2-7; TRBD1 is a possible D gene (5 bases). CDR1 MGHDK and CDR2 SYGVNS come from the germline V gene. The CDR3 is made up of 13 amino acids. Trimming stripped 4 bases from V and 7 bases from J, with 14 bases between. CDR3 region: CASSGAGIEEQYF. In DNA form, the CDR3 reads TGTGCCAGCAGTGGGGCAGGGATAGAAGAGCAGTACTTC.

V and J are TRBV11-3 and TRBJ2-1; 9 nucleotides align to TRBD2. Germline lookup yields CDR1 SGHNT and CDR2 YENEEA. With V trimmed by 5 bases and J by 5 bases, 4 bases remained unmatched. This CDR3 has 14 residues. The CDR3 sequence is CASSAGLANNEQFF. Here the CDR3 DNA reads TGTGCCAGCAGCGCAGGACTAGCGAACAATGAGCAGTTCTTC.

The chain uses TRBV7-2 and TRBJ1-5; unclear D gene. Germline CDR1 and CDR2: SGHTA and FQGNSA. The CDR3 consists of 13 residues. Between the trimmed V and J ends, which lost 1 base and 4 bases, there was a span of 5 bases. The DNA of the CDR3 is TGTGCCAGCAGCTTAGGTCAGAATCAGCCCCAGCATTTT. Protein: CASSLGQNQPQHF.

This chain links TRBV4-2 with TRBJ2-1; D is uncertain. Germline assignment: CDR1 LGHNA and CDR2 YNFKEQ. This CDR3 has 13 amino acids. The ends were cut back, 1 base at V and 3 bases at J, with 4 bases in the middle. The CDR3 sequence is CASSQAGYNEQFF. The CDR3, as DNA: TGTGCCAGCAGCCAAGCAGGCTACAATGAGCAGTTCTTC.

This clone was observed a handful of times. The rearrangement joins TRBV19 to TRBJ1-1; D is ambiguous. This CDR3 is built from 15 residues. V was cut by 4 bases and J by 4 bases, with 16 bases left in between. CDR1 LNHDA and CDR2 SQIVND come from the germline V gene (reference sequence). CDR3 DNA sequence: TGTGCCAGTAGTAGTTTCGGAGCAATGAGCACTGAAGCTTTCTTT. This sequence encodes CASSSFGAMSTEAFF.

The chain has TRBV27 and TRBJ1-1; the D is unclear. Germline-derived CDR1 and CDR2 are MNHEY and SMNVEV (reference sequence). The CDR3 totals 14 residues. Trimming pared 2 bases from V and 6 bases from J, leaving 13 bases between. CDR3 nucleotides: TGTGCCAGCAGTTTACAAAGGGAGGTAGCTGAAGCTTTCTTT. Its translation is CASSLQREVAEAFF.

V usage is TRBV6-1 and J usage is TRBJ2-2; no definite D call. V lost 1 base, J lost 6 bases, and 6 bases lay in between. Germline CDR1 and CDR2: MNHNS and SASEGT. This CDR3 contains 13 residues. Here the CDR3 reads CASSEDGAGELFF. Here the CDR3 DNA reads TGTGCCAGCAGTGAAGATGGAGCCGGGGAGCTGTTTTTT.

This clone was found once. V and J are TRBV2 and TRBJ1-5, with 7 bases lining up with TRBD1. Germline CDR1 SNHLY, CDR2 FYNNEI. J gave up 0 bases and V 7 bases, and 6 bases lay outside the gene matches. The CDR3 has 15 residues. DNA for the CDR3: TGTGCCAGCACCGTGACAGGGTATAGCAATCAGCCCCAGCATTTT. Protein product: CASTVTGYSNQPQHF.

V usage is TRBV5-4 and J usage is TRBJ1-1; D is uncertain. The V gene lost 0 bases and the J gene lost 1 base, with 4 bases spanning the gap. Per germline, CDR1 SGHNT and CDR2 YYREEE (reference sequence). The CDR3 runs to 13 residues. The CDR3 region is CASSLDRNTEAFF. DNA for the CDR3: TGTGCCAGCAGCTTGGATCGGAACACTGAAGCTTTCTTT.

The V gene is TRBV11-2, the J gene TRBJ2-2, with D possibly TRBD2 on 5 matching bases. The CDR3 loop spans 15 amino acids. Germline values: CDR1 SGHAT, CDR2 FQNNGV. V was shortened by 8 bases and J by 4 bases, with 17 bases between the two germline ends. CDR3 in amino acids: CASGGSVMGTGELFF. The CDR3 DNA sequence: TGTGCCAGCGGTGGGAGTGTTATGGGCACCGGGGAGCTGTTTTTT. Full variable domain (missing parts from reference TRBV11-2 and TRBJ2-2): EAGVAQSPRYKIIEKRQSVAFWCNPISGHATLYWYQQILGQGPKLLIQFQNNGVVDDSQLPKDRFSAERLKGVDSTLKIQPAKLEDSAVYLCASGGSVMGTGELFFGEGSRLTVL.

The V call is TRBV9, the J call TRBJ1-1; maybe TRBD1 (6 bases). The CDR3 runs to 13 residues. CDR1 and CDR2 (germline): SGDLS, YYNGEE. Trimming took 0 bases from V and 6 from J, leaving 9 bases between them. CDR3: CASSVGDNPEAFF. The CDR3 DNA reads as TGTGCCAGCAGCGTAGGGGACAACCCTGAAGCTTTCTTT.

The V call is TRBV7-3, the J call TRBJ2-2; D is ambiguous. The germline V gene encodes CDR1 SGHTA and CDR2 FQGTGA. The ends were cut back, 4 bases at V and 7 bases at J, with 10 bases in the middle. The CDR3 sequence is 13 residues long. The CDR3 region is CASSSISGGELFF. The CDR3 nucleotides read TGTGCCAGCAGCTCTATTAGTGGCGGGGAGCTGTTTTTT. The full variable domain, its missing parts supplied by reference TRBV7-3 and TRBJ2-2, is GAGVSQTPSNKVTEKGKYVELRCDPISGHTALYWYRQSLGQGPEFLIYFQGTGAADDSGLPNDRFFAVRPEGSVSTLKIQRTERGDSAVYLCASSSISGGELFFGEGSRLTVL.

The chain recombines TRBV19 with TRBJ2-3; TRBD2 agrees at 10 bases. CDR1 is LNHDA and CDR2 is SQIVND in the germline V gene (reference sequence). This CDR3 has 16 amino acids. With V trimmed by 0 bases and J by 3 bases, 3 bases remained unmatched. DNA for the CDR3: TGTGCCAGTAGTATAGAGCCAGCGGGGGGGACAGATACGCAGTATTTT. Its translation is CASSIEPAGGTDTQYF.

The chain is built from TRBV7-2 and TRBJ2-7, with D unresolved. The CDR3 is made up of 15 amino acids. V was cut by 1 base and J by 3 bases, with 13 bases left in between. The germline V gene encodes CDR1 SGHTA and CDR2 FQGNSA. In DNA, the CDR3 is TGTGCCAGCAGCTTAGTGGCCGGGTGGAGCTACGAGCAGTACTTC. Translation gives CASSLVAGWSYEQYF.

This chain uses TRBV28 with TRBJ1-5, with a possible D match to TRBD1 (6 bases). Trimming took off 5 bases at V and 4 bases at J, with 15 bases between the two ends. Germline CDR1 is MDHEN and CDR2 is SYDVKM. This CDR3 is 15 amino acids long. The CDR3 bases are TGTGCCAGCAGTCTATCGGACAGACCAAATCAGCCCCAGCATTTT. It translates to CASSLSDRPNQPQHF.

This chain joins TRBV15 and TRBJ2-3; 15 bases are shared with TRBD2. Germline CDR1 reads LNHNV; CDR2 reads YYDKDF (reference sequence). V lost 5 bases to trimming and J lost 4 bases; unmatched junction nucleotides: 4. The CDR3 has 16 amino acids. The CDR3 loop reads CATSPWTSGRADTQYF. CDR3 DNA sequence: TGTGCCACCAGCCCTTGGACTAGCGGGAGGGCAGATACGCAGTATTTT.

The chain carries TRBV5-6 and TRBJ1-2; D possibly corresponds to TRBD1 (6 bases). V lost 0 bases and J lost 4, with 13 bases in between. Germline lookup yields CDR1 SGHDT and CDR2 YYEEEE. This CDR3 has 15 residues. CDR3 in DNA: TGTGCCAGCAGCTTGGGTGACAGGTTCCTCTATGGCTACACCTTC. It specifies CASSLGDRFLYGYTF.